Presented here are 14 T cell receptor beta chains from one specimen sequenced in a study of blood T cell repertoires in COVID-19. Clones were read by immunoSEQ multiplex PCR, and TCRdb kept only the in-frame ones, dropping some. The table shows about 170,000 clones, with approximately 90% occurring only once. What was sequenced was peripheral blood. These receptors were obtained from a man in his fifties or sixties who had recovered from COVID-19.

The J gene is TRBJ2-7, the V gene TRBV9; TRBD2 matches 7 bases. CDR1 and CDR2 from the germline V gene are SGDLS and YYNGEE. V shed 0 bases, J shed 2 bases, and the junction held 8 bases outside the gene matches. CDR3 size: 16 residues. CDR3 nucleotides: TGTGCCAGCAGCGTAGGACCCCTGGGGGGGGCCTACGAGCAGTACTTC. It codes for CASSVGPLGGAYEQYF.

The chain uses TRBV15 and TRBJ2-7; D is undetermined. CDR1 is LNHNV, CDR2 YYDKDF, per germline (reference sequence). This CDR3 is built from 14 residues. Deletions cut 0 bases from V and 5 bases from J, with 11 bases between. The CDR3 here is CATSRESRSDEQYF. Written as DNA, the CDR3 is TGTGCCACCAGCAGAGAGTCGAGAAGTGACGAGCAGTACTTC.

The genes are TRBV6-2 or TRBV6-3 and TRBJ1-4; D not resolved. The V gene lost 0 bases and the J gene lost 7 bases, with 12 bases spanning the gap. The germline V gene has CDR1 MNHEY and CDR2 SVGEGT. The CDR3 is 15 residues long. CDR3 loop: CASSYSAGWGEKLFF. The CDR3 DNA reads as TGTGCCAGCAGTTACTCTGCGGGTTGGGGTGAAAAACTGTTTTTT.

The CDR3 DNA follows: TGTGCTAGTGGTTCCGGGACAGGGTACTACAATGAGCAGTTCTTC. Translation: CASGSGTGYYNEQFF. V is TRBV12-5 and J is TRBJ2-1, with 9 positions matching TRBD1. The germline gives CDR1 LGHNT, CDR2 FRNRAP. The CDR3 is made up of 15 amino acids. V was pared by 4 bases and J by 3 bases, with 4 bases of the junction left unmatched. Supplemented by reference TRBV12-5 and TRBJ2-1, the full variable domain reads DARVTQTPRHKVTEMGQEVTMRCQPILGHNTVFWYRQTMMQGLELLAYFRNRAPLDDSGMPKDRFSAEMPDATLATLKIQPSEPRDSAVYFCASGSGTGYYNEQFFGPGTRLTVL.

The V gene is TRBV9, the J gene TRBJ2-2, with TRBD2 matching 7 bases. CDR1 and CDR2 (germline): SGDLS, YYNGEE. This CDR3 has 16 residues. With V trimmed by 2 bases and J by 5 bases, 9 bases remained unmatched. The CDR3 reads CASSVIAGPNTGELFF. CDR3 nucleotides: TGTGCCAGCAGCGTTATAGCGGGCCCAAATACCGGGGAGCTGTTTTTT.

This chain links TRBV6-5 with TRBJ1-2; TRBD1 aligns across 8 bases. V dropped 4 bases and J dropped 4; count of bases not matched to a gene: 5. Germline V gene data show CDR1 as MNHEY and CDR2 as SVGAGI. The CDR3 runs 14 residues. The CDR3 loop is CASSSPGQVYGYTF. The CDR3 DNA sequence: TGTGCCAGCAGTTCCCCGGGACAGGTCTATGGCTACACCTTC.

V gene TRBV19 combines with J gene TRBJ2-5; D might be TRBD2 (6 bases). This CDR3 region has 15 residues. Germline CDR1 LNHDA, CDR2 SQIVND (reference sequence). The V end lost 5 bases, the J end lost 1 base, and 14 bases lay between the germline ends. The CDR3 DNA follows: TGTGCCAGTAGTGTTGGAGGGGCTATCCAAGAGACCCAGTACTTC. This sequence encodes CASSVGGAIQETQYF.

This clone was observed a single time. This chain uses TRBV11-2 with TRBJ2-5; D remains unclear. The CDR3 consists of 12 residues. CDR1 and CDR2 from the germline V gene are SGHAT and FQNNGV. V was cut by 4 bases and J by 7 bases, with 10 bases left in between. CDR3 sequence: CASSSSYRTQYF. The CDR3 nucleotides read TGTGCCAGCAGCTCCTCCTATAGGACCCAGTACTTC.

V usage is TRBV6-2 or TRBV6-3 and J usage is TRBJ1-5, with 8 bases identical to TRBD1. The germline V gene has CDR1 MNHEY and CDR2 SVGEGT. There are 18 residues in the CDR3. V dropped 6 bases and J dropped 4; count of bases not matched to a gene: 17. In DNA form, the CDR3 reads TGTGCCAGCAGCCCTTTTGGACAGGGTGGGTTTGCGAATCAGCCCCAGCATTTT. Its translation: CASSPFGQGGFANQPQHF.

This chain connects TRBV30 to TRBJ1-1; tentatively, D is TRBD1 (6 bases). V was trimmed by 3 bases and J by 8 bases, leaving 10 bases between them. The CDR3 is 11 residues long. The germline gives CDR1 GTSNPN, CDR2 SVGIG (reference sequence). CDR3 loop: CAWSLTGEAFF. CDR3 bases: TGTGCCTGGAGCCTAACAGGGGAAGCTTTCTTT.

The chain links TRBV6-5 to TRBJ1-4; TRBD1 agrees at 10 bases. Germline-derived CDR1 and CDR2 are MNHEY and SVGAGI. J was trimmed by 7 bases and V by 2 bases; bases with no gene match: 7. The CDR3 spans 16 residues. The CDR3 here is CASSYLQGQGPEKLFF. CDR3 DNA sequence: TGTGCCAGCAGTTACCTTCAGGGACAGGGGCCTGAAAAACTGTTTTTT.

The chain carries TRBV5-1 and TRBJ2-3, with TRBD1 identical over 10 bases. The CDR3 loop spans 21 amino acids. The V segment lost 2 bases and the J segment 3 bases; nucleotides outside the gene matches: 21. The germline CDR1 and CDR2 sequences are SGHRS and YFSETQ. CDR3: CASSFLGGTGAPQRHTDTQYF. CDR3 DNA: TGCGCCAGCAGCTTCCTTGGTGGGACAGGGGCTCCCCAGCGTCATACAGATACGCAGTATTTT.

The DNA for the CDR3 is TGTGCCAGTAGGACCGGACAGTCTGGAAACACCATATATTTT. The encoded protein is CASRTGQSGNTIYF. V is TRBV19 and J is TRBJ1-3, with D maybe TRBD1 (6 bases). Deletions cut 6 bases from V and 1 base from J, with 10 bases between. The CDR3 length is 14 residues. CDR1 and CDR2 (germline): LNHDA, SQIVND (reference sequence).

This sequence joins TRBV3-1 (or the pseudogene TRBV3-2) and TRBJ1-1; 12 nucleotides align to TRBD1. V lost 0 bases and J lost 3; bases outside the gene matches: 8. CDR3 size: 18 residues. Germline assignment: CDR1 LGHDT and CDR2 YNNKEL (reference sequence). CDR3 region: CASSQEFRDRGLDTEAFF. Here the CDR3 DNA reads TGTGCCAGCAGCCAAGAGTTCCGGGACAGGGGGCTGGACACTGAAGCTTTCTTT.